This T cell receptor (beta chain) was observed in a study of blood T cell repertoires in COVID-19. Across the whole study: Italy, Spain and the United States were the sources of the convalescent and acute COVID-19 samples. T cells, B-cell-depleted T cells, or PBMCs supplied cDNA or gDNA.

In the authors' methods: Estimates of nucleated cell counts were drawn from the amplification of reference gene primers. Assay used: immunoSEQ multiplex PCR; TCRdb lists only in-frame clones, some missing. The V and J calls and clone size come from that table; D and trimming were worked out from the DNA. The data show around 45,000 clones, with around nine tenths seen just once and roughly 15% held by the top ten. The clonotype was recovered from a man in his 60s with active or convalescent COVID-19. The specimen was peripheral blood.

CDR3 protein: CASNTGVGVETQYF. The CDR3 region has the DNA TGTGCCAGTAACACAGGGGTGGGTGTAGAGACCCAGTACTTC. The rearrangement joins TRBV5-8 to TRBJ2-5, with 7 bases lining up with TRBD1. Germline CDR1 reads SGHTS; CDR2 reads YDEGEE. With 8 bases clipped from V and 4 bases from J, the junction kept 11 bases outside the gene matches. The length of the CDR3 is 14 residues.